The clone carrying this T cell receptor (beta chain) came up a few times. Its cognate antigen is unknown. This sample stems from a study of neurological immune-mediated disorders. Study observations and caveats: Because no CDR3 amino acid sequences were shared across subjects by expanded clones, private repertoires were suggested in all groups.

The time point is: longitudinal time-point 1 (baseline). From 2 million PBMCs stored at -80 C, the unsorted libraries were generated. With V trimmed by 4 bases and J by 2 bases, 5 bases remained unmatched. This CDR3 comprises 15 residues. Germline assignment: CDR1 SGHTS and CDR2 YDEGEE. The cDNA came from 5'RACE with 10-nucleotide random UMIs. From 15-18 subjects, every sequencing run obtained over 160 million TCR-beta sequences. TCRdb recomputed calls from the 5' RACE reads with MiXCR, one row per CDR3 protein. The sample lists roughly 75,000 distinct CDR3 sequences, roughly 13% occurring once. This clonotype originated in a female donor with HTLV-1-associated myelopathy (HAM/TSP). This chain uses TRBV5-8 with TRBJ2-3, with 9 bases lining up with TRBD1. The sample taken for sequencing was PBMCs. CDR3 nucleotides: TGTGCCAGCAGCGGGGGGACAGGGTCCACAGATACGCAGTATTTT. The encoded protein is CASSGGTGSTDTQYF. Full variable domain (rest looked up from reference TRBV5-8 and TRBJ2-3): EAGVTQSPTHLIKTRGQQATLRCSPISGHTSVYWYQQALGLGLQFLLWYDEGEERNRGNFPPRFSGRQFPNYSSELNVNALELEDSALYLCASSGGTGSTDTQYFGPGTRLTVL.